One TCR beta chain is described in this entry. Per the authors' pipeline: Quantification of nucleated cells was approximated via reference gene primer amplification. Repertoires were generated with immunoSEQ multiplex PCR, while TCRdb's copy carries only in-frame clones and drops some. V and J calls and clone size are given by that table; D and trimming were obtained from the DNA. This sample has some 59,000 clones; 75% to 85% occur once, and the top ten carry approximately 5.3%. This specimen comes from a study of blood T cell repertoires in COVID-19. Study in general: Acute and convalescent COVID-19 specimens originated in the United States, Italy and Spain.

This CDR3 region has 14 residues. After removal of 9 bases from V and 6 bases from J, the junction contained 13 bases not matched to a gene. Germline V gives CDR1 SNHLY, CDR2 FYNNEI. J is TRBJ1-2 and V is TRBV2, with 7 bases fitting TRBD1. The sequence was collected from a woman in her sixties with acute or convalescent COVID-19. Sequenced: peripheral blood. CDR3 sequence (DNA): TGTGCCAGTTTAAGGGGGACAGTATACGATGGCTACACCTTC. Its protein product is CASLRGTVYDGYTF.